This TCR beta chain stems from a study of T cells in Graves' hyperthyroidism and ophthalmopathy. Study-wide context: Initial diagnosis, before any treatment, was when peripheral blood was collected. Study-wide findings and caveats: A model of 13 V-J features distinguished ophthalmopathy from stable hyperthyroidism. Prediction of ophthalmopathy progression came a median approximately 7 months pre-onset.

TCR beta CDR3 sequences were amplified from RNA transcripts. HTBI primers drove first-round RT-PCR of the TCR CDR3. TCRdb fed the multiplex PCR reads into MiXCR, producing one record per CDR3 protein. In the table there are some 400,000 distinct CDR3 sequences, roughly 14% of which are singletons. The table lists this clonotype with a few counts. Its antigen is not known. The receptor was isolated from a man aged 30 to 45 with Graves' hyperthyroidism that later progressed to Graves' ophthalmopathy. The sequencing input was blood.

The CDR3 loop is CASIRGQGSPMNTEAFF. DNA of the CDR3: TGCGCCAGTATAAGGGGACAGGGGTCACCTATGAACACTGAAGCTTTCTTT. V is TRBV10-2 and J is TRBJ1-1; 10 bases are shared with TRBD1. CDR3 length: 17 residues. The ends lost 9 bases at V and 0 bases at J; junction bases unmatched: 13. The V gene's germline CDR1 is WSHSY and CDR2 SAAADI.